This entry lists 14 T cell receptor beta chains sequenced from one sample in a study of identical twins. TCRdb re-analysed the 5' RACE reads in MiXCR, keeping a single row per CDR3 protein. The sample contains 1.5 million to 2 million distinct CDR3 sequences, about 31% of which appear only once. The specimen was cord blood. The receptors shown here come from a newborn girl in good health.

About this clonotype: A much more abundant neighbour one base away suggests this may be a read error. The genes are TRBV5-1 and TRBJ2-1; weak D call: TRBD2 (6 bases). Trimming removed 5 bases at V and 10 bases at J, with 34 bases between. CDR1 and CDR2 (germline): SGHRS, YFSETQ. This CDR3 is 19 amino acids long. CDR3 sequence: CASRGTPAGRTPSSYEQFF. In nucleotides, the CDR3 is TGCGCCAGCAGAGGAACTCCTGCGGGGCGTACACCATCGTCCTACGAGCAGTTCTTC.

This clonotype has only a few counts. For the CDR3, the DNA is TGTGCCAGCAGAGAAAGACTGCTGGCCCCCTACGAGCAGTACTTC. Translating it yields CASRERLLAPYEQYF. The chain couples TRBV12-3 or TRBV12-4 to TRBJ2-7; D gene ambiguous. V was trimmed by 6 bases and J by 2 bases, leaving 17 bases between them. The CDR3 totals 15 residues.

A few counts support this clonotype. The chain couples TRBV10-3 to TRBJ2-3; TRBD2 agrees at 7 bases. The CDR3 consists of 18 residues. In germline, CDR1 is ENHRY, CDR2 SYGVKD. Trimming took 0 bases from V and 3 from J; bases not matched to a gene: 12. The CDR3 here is CAISESILAEPGTDTQYF. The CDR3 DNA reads TGTGCCATCAGTGAGTCGATTCTAGCGGAACCCGGGACAGATACGCAGTATTTT.

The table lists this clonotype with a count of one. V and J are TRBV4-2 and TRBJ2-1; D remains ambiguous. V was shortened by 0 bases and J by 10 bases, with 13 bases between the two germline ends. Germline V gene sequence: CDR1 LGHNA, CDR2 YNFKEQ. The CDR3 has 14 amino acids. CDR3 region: CASSQEASSYEQFF. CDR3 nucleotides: TGTGCCAGCAGCCAAGAAGCCAGTTCCTACGAGCAGTTCTTC.

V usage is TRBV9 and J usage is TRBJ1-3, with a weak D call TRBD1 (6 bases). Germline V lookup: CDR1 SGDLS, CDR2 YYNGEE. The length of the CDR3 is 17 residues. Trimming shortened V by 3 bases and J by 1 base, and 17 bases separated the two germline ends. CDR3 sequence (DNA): TGTGCCAGCAGCGCAACTGACAGGCCCATATCTGGAAACACCATATATTTT. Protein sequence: CASSATDRPISGNTIYF.

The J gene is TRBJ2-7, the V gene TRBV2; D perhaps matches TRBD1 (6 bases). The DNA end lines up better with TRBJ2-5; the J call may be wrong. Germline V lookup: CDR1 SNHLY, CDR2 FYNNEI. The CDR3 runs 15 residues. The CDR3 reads CASIPRDMDWETQYF. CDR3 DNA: TGTGCCAGCATCCCCCGGGACATGGACTGGGAGACCCAGTACTTC.

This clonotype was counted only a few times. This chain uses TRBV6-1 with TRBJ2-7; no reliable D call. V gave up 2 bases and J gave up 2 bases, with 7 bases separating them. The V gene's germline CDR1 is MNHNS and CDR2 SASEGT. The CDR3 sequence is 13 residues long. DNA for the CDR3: TGTGCCAGCAGTGAAAGCGACACCTACGAGCAGTACTTC. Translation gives CASSESDTYEQYF.

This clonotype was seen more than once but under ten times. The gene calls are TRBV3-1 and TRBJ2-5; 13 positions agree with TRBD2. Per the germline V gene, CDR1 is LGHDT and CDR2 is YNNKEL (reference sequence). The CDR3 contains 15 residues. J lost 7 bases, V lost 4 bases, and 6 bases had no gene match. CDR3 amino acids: CASSLLAGGPVTQYF. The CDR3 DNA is TGTGCCAGCAGCCTACTAGCGGGAGGGCCGGTGACCCAGTACTTC.

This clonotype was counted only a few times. DNA for the CDR3: TGCAGTGCAAGGGACAGACTAGCGGGAGACCATGAGCAGTTCTTC. This sequence encodes CSARDRLAGDHEQFF. This chain links TRBV20-1 with TRBJ2-1, with 12 bases lining up with TRBD2. V dropped 6 bases and J dropped 8; count of bases not matched to a gene: 11. Per the germline V gene, CDR1 is DFQATT and CDR2 is SNEGSKA (reference sequence). CDR3 length equals 15 residues.

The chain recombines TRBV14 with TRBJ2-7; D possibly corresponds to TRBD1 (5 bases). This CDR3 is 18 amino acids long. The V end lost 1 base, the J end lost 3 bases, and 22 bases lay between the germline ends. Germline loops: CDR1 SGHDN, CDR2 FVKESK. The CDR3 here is CASSQAWARQGLYYEQYF. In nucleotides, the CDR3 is TGTGCCAGCAGCCAAGCTTGGGCCAGGCAGGGCCTATACTACGAGCAGTACTTC.

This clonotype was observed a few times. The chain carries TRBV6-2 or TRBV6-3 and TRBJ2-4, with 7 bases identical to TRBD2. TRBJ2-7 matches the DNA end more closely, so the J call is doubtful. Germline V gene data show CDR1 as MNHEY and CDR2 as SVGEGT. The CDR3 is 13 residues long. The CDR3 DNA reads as TGTGCCAGCAGTTACTCACTAGCGTCCGAGCAGTACTTC. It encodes CASSYSLASEQYF.

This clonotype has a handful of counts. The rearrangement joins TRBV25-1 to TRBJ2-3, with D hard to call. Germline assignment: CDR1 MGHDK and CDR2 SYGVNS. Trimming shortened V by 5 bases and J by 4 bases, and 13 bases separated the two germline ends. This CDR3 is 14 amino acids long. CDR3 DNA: TGTGCCAGCAGTACCCCCATTGGGTCAGATACGCAGTATTTT. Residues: CASSTPIGSDTQYF.

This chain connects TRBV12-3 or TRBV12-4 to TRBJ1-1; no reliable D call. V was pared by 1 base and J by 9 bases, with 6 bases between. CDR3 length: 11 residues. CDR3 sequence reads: CASSLGSKAFF. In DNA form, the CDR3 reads TGTGCCAGCAGTTTAGGCAGCAAAGCTTTCTTT.

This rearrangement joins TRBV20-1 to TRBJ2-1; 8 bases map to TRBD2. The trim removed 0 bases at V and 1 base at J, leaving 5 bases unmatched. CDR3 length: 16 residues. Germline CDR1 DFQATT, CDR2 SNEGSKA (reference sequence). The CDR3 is CSARDRTSISYNEQFF. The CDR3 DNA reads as TGCAGTGCTAGAGACCGGACTAGCATATCCTACAATGAGCAGTTCTTC.